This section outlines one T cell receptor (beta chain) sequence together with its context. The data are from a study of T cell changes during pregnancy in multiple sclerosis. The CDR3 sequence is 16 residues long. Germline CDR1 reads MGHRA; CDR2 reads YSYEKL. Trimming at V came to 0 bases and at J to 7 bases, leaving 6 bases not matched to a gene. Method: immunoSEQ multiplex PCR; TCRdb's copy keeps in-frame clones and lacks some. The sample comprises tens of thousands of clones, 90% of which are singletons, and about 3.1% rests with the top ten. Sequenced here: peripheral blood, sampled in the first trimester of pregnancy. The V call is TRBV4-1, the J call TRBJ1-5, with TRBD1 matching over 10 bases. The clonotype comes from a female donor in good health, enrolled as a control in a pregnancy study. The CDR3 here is CASSQEATGGGQPQHF. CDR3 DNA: TGCGCCAGCAGCCAAGAAGCGACAGGGGGCGGCCAGCCCCAGCATTTT.